This entry lists 29 T cell receptor beta chains sequenced from one sample in a study of cytomegalovirus exposure and HLA in healthy donors. This PCR relied on a set of 60 Vbeta primers and 13 Jbeta primers. The method was immunoSEQ multiplex PCR; TCRdb's version includes in-frame clones alone and lacks a portion of them. The repertoire has fewer than 250,000 clones, about 77% of them found once; the top ten carry more than 4.5%. The sequenced sample consisted of PBMCs. Every receptor here comes from a man aged 30 to 45 in good health and CMV-seropositive.

The chain uses TRBV10-3 and TRBJ2-3, with unresolved D. This CDR3 is 15 amino acids long. Germline V gives CDR1 ENHRY, CDR2 SYGVKD. Trimming took 2 bases from V and 4 from J, leaving 13 bases between them. This CDR3 is CAISEPGTAADTQYF. CDR3 bases: TGTGCCATCAGTGAGCCCGGTACAGCCGCAGATACGCAGTATTTT.

The V gene is TRBV21-1, the J gene TRBJ1-2. TRBV21-1 is classified as a pseudogene. CDR3 length equals 15 residues. CDR3 DNA sequence: TGTGCCAGCAGACTCGAACCTCGCGAAATCTATGGCTACACCTTC. Amino acid sequence: CASRLEPREIYGYTF.

In its sample, this clone was seen a few times. The chain's CDR3 is CASSPPRVISGNTIYF. CDR3 coding DNA: TGTGCCAGCAGCCCCCCCCGGGTGATCTCTGGAAACACCATATATTTT. The V call is TRBV6-6, the J call TRBJ1-3; no reliable D call. Trimming removed 6 bases at V and 0 bases at J, with 15 bases between. This CDR3 region has 16 residues. Per the germline V gene, CDR1 is MNHNY and CDR2 is SVGAGI (reference sequence).

This chain connects TRBV7-2 to TRBJ1-6, with 8 bases aligning to TRBD1. Per germline, CDR1 SGHTA and CDR2 FQGNSA. The CDR3 sequence is 15 residues long. The ends lost 4 bases at V and 9 bases at J; junction bases unmatched: 8. The CDR3 DNA is TGTGCCAGCAGCTCCCGACAGGGGAAAAGTTCACCCCTCCACTTT. This codes for CASSSRQGKSSPLHF.

This rearrangement joins TRBV19 to TRBJ2-4, with D perhaps TRBD2 (6 bases). Per germline, CDR1 LNHDA and CDR2 SQIVND (reference sequence). Trimming pared 6 bases from V and 2 bases from J, leaving 14 bases between. The CDR3 runs 15 residues. The CDR3 sequence is CASRPRGDSKNIQYF. The CDR3 nucleotides are TGTGCCAGTAGGCCCCGAGGGGACTCCAAAAACATTCAGTACTTC.

CDR3 loop: CASSMQGTLQPQHF. CDR3 DNA sequence: TGTGCCAGTAGTATGCAGGGTACATTGCAGCCCCAGCATTTT. V gene TRBV19 combines with J gene TRBJ1-5, with a weak D call TRBD1 (5 bases). Trimming shortened V by 3 bases and J by 7 bases, and 13 bases separated the two germline ends. Germline V gene sequence: CDR1 LNHDA, CDR2 SQIVND (reference sequence). CDR3 length: 14 residues.

The genes are TRBV6-6 and TRBJ2-7; 11 bases map to TRBD1. J was trimmed by 3 bases and V by 7 bases; bases with no gene match: 8. Germline V lookup: CDR1 MNHNY, CDR2 SVGAGI (reference sequence). The CDR3 has 15 residues. The CDR3 here is CASTRGGTGGYEQYF. The CDR3 nucleotides read TGTGCCAGCACCAGGGGAGGGACAGGGGGCTACGAGCAGTACTTC.

The DNA of the CDR3 is TGTGCCTGGAGCTTGGGGGGGGCAAACATTCAGTACTTC. Its protein is CAWSLGGANIQYF. The chain couples TRBV30 to TRBJ2-4, with D possibly matching TRBD2 (7 bases). This CDR3 region has 13 residues. Germline V gene lookup returns CDR1 GTSNPN and CDR2 SVGIG (reference sequence). The ends were cut back, 3 bases at V and 6 bases at J, with 12 bases in the middle.

This clone was detected once. The rearrangement links TRBV7-9 to TRBJ2-2; 12 positions agree with TRBD1. This CDR3 is 16 amino acids long. Trimming at V came to 5 bases and at J to 7 bases, leaving 8 bases not matched to a gene. Germline V CDR1 and CDR2: SEHNR, FQNEAQ (reference sequence). In nucleotides, the CDR3 is TGTGCCAGCAGCCGAATGGGGACAGGGGGCATCGGGGAGCTGTTTTTT. Its translation is CASSRMGTGGIGELFF.

The chain combines TRBV10-2 with TRBJ1-3; no firm D call. This CDR3 has 14 amino acids. V lost 7 bases and J lost 0, with 10 bases in between. Germline-derived CDR1 and CDR2 are WSHSY and SAAADI. The CDR3 DNA reads TGCGCCAGCACTGATAGTGGCTCTGGAAACACCATATATTTT. Translated, it gives CASTDSGSGNTIYF.

Comment on this clone: A junction end diverges from the germline sequence, so it may reflect a read error. The chain employs TRBV27 and TRBJ1-6; D is possibly TRBD1 (6 bases). This CDR3 comprises 14 residues. Germline V gene lookup returns CDR1 MNHEY and CDR2 SMNVEV (reference sequence). The CDR3 loop reads CATAPHRDKSPLHF. CDR3 in DNA: TGTGCCACCGCACCTCACAGGGATAAGTCACCCCTCCACTTT.

The chain uses TRBV30 and TRBJ2-6; D possibly corresponds to TRBD1 (6 bases). In germline, CDR1 is GTSNPN, CDR2 SVGIG (reference sequence). Trimming took off 3 bases at V and 3 bases at J, with 9 bases between the two ends. This CDR3 is built from 14 residues. The CDR3 coding sequence is TGTGCCTGGAGCTCCAGGGGTGGGGCCAACGTCCTGACTTTC. The encoded protein is CAWSSRGGANVLTF.

The V call is TRBV7-2, the J call TRBJ2-5; possibly TRBD2 for D (5 bases). V was trimmed by 1 base and J by 4 bases, leaving 13 bases between them. CDR3 length: 15 residues. The V gene's germline CDR1 is SGHTA and CDR2 FQGNSA. As DNA, the CDR3 is TGTGCCAGCAGCTTAGAAGCGGTTGTGCGAGAGACCCAGTACTTC. Amino acids: CASSLEAVVRETQYF.

This chain uses TRBV30 with TRBJ2-2, with no clear D. Germline CDR1 and CDR2: GTSNPN and SVGIG (reference sequence). Trimming took off 0 bases at V and 4 bases at J, with 6 bases between the two ends. The CDR3 loop spans 13 amino acids. CDR3 amino acids: CAWSVRSTGELFF. CDR3 nucleotide sequence: TGTGCCTGGAGTGTACGTAGCACCGGGGAGCTGTTTTTT.

This chain connects TRBV9 to TRBJ2-5, with TRBD2 matching 8 bases. The V segment lost 0 bases and the J segment 1 base; nucleotides outside the gene matches: 5. This CDR3 region has 16 residues. The germline gives CDR1 SGDLS, CDR2 YYNGEE. CDR3 protein: CASSVGASGSQETQYF. The CDR3 DNA reads as TGTGCCAGCAGCGTAGGGGCTAGCGGGTCCCAAGAGACCCAGTACTTC.

V is TRBV9 and J is TRBJ2-3; D perhaps matches TRBD2 (6 bases). CDR1 SGDLS and CDR2 YYNGEE come from the germline V gene. The CDR3 loop spans 17 amino acids. V shed 2 bases and J shed 4 bases, with 20 bases lying between them. The CDR3: CASSVTGGPPAADTQYF. The CDR3 DNA follows: TGTGCCAGCAGCGTTACAGGAGGGCCTCCAGCAGCAGATACGCAGTATTTT.

The chain carries TRBV7-9 and TRBJ2-7, with 9 bases identical to TRBD1. V trimming: 2 bases; J trimming: 0 bases; junction bases outside the gene matches: 5. This CDR3 is built from 16 residues. CDR1 and CDR2 from the germline V gene are SEHNR and FQNEAQ (reference sequence). CDR3 DNA: TGTGCCAGCAGCTTACCGGGACAGGGTCCCTCCTACGAGCAGTACTTC. Residues: CASSLPGQGPSYEQYF.

The chain combines TRBV28 with TRBJ2-7, with TRBD2 identical over 7 bases. This CDR3 has 14 residues. The V gene's germline CDR1 is MDHEN and CDR2 SYDVKM. The J segment lost 0 bases and the V segment lost 8 bases, leaving 7 bases of the junction unmatched. The CDR3 DNA is TGTGCCAGCGGCAACGGGGGGAGCTCCTACGAGCAGTACTTC. It specifies CASGNGGSSYEQYF.

The chain combines TRBV9 with TRBJ2-5; 7 nucleotides agree with TRBD2. CDR3 length: 12 amino acids. V dropped 3 bases and J dropped 5; count of bases not matched to a gene: 1. The germline gives CDR1 SGDLS, CDR2 YYNGEE. This chain's CDR3 is CASSARGETQYF. For the CDR3, the DNA is TGTGCCAGCAGCGCGCGGGGGGAGACCCAGTACTTC.

The CDR3 sequence: CASSQVRGTYEQYF. The DNA for the CDR3 is TGCGCCAGCAGCCAAGTCAGGGGGACCTACGAGCAGTACTTC. The V call is TRBV4-3, the J call TRBJ2-7; TRBD1 agrees at 7 bases. The ends lost 1 base at V and 2 bases at J; junction bases unmatched: 2. The germline CDR1 and CDR2 sequences are LGHNA and YSLEER. This CDR3 comprises 14 residues.

CDR3 protein: CASSLDTGVHTDTQYF. CDR3 in DNA: TGTGCCAGCAGCTTAGATACGGGAGTCCATACAGATACGCAGTATTTT. This rearrangement joins TRBV7-2 to TRBJ2-3, with D possibly matching TRBD2 (6 bases). The CDR3 length is 16 residues. Trimming shortened V by 1 base and J by 3 bases, and 14 bases separated the two germline ends. In germline, CDR1 is SGHTA, CDR2 FQGNSA.

This chain links TRBV6-1 with TRBJ1-5; D not certain. Trimming removed 2 bases from V and 14 bases from J, with 13 bases in between. This CDR3 has 12 amino acids. The germline gives CDR1 MNHNS, CDR2 SASEGT. The CDR3 bases are TGTGCCAGCAGTGAAAGGGCAGCGGTTAAGCATTTT. It codes for CASSERAAVKHF.

V gene TRBV29-1 combines with J gene TRBJ2-1; 13 positions match TRBD2. Germline V gene sequence: CDR1 SQVTM, CDR2 ANQGSEA. The CDR3 covers 15 residues. The V gene end was trimmed by 3 bases and the J gene end by 5 bases; junction bases not matched to a gene: 4. CDR3 sequence (DNA): TGCAGCGTTGAGTTACTAGCGGGGGGGAACAATGAGCAGTTCTTC. This codes for CSVELLAGGNNEQFF.

The chain recombines TRBV5-8 with TRBJ1-5; 10 bases match TRBD1. The CDR3 spans 14 residues. V lost 4 bases and J lost 6; bases outside the gene matches: 4. CDR1 SGHTS and CDR2 YDEGEE come from the germline V gene. DNA of the CDR3: TGTGCCAGCAGCAACCGGGACAGGGGTCAGCCCCAGCATTTT. As protein: CASSNRDRGQPQHF.

This chain joins TRBV29-1 and TRBJ2-7; TRBD2 aligns across 9 bases. The V gene end was trimmed by 5 bases and the J gene end by 0 bases; junction bases not matched to a gene: 8. There are 15 residues in the CDR3. CDR1 and CDR2 from the germline V gene are SQVTM and ANQGSEA. The CDR3 here is CSVSGTSKSSYEQYF. DNA for the CDR3: TGCAGCGTTTCCGGGACTAGCAAGAGCTCCTACGAGCAGTACTTC.

This sequence joins TRBV2 and TRBJ1-5; possibly TRBD1 for D (5 bases). The CDR3 length is 13 residues. Trimming pared 7 bases from V and 4 bases from J, leaving 11 bases between. Germline CDR1 reads SNHLY; CDR2 reads FYNNEI. DNA for the CDR3: TGTGCCAGCATTCCCGGGGGGAATCAGCCCCAGCATTTT. Translated, it gives CASIPGGNQPQHF.

This clone was found once. CDR3 nucleotides: TGTGCCAGCAGCCGGGGGGCGGGGCCCAGAATGAACACTGAAGCTTTCTTT. This sequence encodes CASSRGAGPRMNTEAFF. V gene TRBV5-4 combines with J gene TRBJ1-1, with a possible D match to TRBD1 (6 bases). V lost 4 bases to trimming and J lost 0 bases, with 19 bases between them. CDR1 and CDR2 (germline): SGHNT, YYREEE (reference sequence). The CDR3 sequence is 17 residues long.

The CDR3, as DNA: TGCGCCAGCAGCCAAGTATTCGAGGGACAGCCCCAGCATTTT. Translated, it gives CASSQVFEGQPQHF. The rearrangement uses TRBV4-1 and TRBJ1-5; no clear D gene. Trimming took 1 base from V and 7 from J, leaving 11 bases between them. Per germline, CDR1 MGHRA and CDR2 YSYEKL. The CDR3 has 14 residues.

The gene calls are TRBV7-9 and TRBJ1-2, with D maybe TRBD1 (6 bases). V lost 5 bases to trimming and J lost 2 bases, with 12 bases between them. Germline CDR1 reads SEHNR; CDR2 reads FQNEAQ (reference sequence). The CDR3 totals 14 residues. In nucleotides, the CDR3 is TGTGCCAGCAGCCCCAACAGGGAGAACTATGGCTACACCTTC. As protein: CASSPNRENYGYTF.